This TCR beta chain is drawn from a study of T-cell reconstitution after alpha-beta-depleted transplantation in children (dated by TCRdb to the mid-2010s). For context, the study as a whole: Using TCR repertoire profiling, the study quantitatively followed how T-cell immune reconstitution unfolded in children after TCRalphabeta/CD19-depleted allogeneic hematopoietic cell transplantation.

Summary of the overall study and its limitations: In some patients, the high TCRbeta diversity seen at day 60 was put down to recipient T cells and intrathymic progenitors that had survived conditioning. The apparently early recovery of alphabetaT-cell counts about two months after transplant reportedly depended on only several hundred rapidly expanded clones that came from non-depleted graft cells. Over the following months the frequencies of hyperexpanded clones went down, and after one year T-cell counts and TCRbeta diversity were mostly credited to newly produced T cells.

There are a few counts of this clonotype. No antigen is known for it. No much larger clone is present one base from it, and per-base qualities are unavailable. Interpreted using the paper, the treatment or condition label stands for: allogeneic hematopoietic cell transplantation with graft depleted of TCRalphabeta T cells and CD19 B cells. The transplant recipients were children given TCRalphabeta/CD19-depleted allogeneic hematopoietic cell grafts. The V and J ends are trimmed by 6 bases and 6 bases, leaving 9 bases between them. From its cysteine to its phenylalanine, the CDR3 spans 12 amino acids. The retained sequence is limited to the CDR3, 36 bases, with the frame set at the first base. The method was PCR. These reads were obtained on an Illumina HiSeq 2500. Molecular barcoding was employed in the preparation of TCR libraries, with unique molecular identifiers being used to normalize TCRbeta repertoire quantification. TCRdb took the public reads, trimmed them with fastp at Q25, ran MiXCR for clone calling and kept in-frame beta chains. For every CDR3 protein sequence, its rows merge into one entry that carries the most common genes and DNA. This sample gives some 460,000 distinct CDR3 sequences in total; roughly 16% of them show up just once. The ten largest clones add up to about 32% of the sample.

The chain was built from TRBV12-3 or TRBV12-4 and TRBJ2-1; confidence is insufficient to name the D gene. This TCR was recovered from a boy in the first two years of life who had a stem cell transplant for Wiskott-Aldrich syndrome, so the T cells may come from the graft donor. The specimen was PBMCs, mostly from graft donor cells, collected 360 days after TCRalphabeta/CD19-depleted stem cell transplant. For the CDR3, the sequence is CASRMERNEQFF. DNA sequence: TGTGCCAGCAGAATGGAGCGCAATGAGCAGTTCTTC.